The 26 T cell receptor beta chains below were found in one sample sequenced in a study of preoperative IRX-2 immunotherapy in early breast cancer (dated by TCRdb to about 2019). Library generation was performed with the immunoSEQ multiplex PCR assay. The immuneACCESS repertoire file appears here via TCRdb, limited to in-frame rearrangements. These files lack a portion of the clones; in checked studies, under half of the deficit traces to unresolved V genes, and the cause of the others is not known. In all, the sample holds roughly 43,000 clones, and 85% to 95% of those were seen once. 1.5% to 2% of the sample is in the top ten clones. This sample's treatment or condition label indicates: preoperative locoregional IRX-2 cytokine immunotherapy. The input for sequencing was tumor tissue, taken after IRX-2 immunotherapy. Receptors originate from a human donor with breast cancer.

This rearrangement joins TRBV29-1 to TRBJ2-3; D uncertain. CDR1 is SQVTM and CDR2 is ANQGSEA in the germline V gene. The CDR3 extends over 15 amino acids. V was cut by 2 bases and J by 2 bases, with 14 bases left in between. DNA for the CDR3: TGCAGCGTTGAACTGCACCCTCCCTCCACAGATACGCAGTATTTT. As protein: CSVELHPPSTDTQYF.

The rearrangement uses TRBV6-5 and TRBJ2-2; D perhaps matches TRBD2 (6 bases). This CDR3 has 15 amino acids. The ends were cut back, 8 bases at V and 8 bases at J, with 21 bases in the middle. Germline values: CDR1 MNHEY, CDR2 SVGAGI. This chain's CDR3 is CASYPLALGRGELFF. CDR3 bases: TGTGCCAGCTACCCGCTCGCCTTGGGGAGGGGGGAGCTGTTTTTT.

DNA of the CDR3: TGTGCCAGCAGCAAAGGGACAGGAACCTACGAGCAGTACTTC. This translates into CASSKGTGTYEQYF. The chain couples TRBV21-1 to TRBJ2-7; the table calls TRBD1, which could not be checked here. TRBV21-1 is annotated as a pseudogene. The CDR3 loop spans 14 amino acids.

CDR3 bases: TGTGCCAGCAGCTTTCAGCCAGGGTGCTACGAGCAGTACTTC. Translated, it gives CASSFQPGCYEQYF. The rearrangement joins TRBV11-3 to TRBJ2-7; D may be TRBD1 (5 bases). The V gene's germline CDR1 is SGHNT and CDR2 YENEEA. The germline V and J ends were trimmed by 3 bases and 3 bases, with 12 bases remaining between them. The CDR3 extends over 14 amino acids.

The chain carries TRBV19 and TRBJ2-1; D remains ambiguous. The CDR3 runs to 13 residues. Germline-derived CDR1 and CDR2 are LNHDA and SQIVND (reference sequence). V gave up 0 bases and J gave up 10 bases, with 10 bases separating them. The CDR3 spells CASSIDSGWEQFF. CDR3 bases: TGTGCCAGTAGTATAGATTCTGGGTGGGAGCAGTTCTTC.

The V call is TRBV7-3, the J call TRBJ2-1; TRBD1 agrees at 8 bases. Germline lookup yields CDR1 SGHTA and CDR2 FQGTGA. Unmatched junction bases numbered 5, after V lost 5 bases and J lost 2 bases. This CDR3 has 15 residues. This chain's CDR3 is CASSQGQGPYNEQFF. The DNA of the CDR3 is TGTGCCAGCAGCCAAGGACAGGGCCCCTACAATGAGCAGTTCTTC.

V usage is TRBV2 and J usage is TRBJ2-3, with no clear D. Germline lookup yields CDR1 SNHLY and CDR2 FYNNEI. V gave up 7 bases and J gave up 0 bases, with 14 bases separating them. There are 15 residues in the CDR3. Written as DNA, the CDR3 is TGTGCCAGCAAAGCTTGGGTCTCCAGCACAGATACGCAGTATTTT. Translation: CASKAWVSSTDTQYF.

The V and J genes are TRBV19 and TRBJ2-3, with D perhaps TRBD1 (5 bases). Trimming took 1 base from V and 2 from J, leaving 22 bases between them. This CDR3 is built from 19 residues. The germline gives CDR1 LNHDA, CDR2 SQIVND (reference sequence). The DNA of the CDR3 is TGTGCCAGTAGTATAGCTTTTCGTTGGCAGGGAATCAACACAGATACGCAGTATTTT. Encoded protein: CASSIAFRWQGINTDTQYF.

J is TRBJ2-1 and V is TRBV5-1; 8 nucleotides agree with TRBD2. The CDR3 covers 15 residues. After removal of 0 bases from V and 9 bases from J, the junction contained 8 bases not matched to a gene. Looked up from germline, CDR1 is SGHRS and CDR2 is YFSETQ. CDR3: CASSLAGRGDGEQFF. The CDR3 DNA is TGCGCCAGCAGCTTGGCCGGGCGGGGGGACGGTGAGCAGTTCTTC.

The V gene is TRBV21-1, the J gene TRBJ1-3; the D call TRBD1 from the table was never checked on the DNA. TRBV21-1 is a pseudogene. CDR3 length: 21 residues. In DNA form, the CDR3 reads TGTGCCAGCAGCAAAAAACCTTCCGTTACAGGGGGCGCGCCGGCCGGAAACACCATATATTTT. The encoded protein is CASSKKPSVTGGAPAGNTIYF.

The CDR3 coding sequence is TGTGCCAGCAGCTTACGACGCCAACCATTGGAAAACACCATATATTTT. Encoded protein: CASSLRRQPLENTIYF. The chain couples TRBV11-2 to TRBJ1-3; D call uncertain. This CDR3 is 16 amino acids long. V shed 2 bases and J shed 6 bases, with 17 bases lying between them. CDR1 and CDR2 from the germline V gene are SGHAT and FQNNGV.

J is TRBJ2-3 and V is TRBV6-5; tentative D call: TRBD2 (5 bases). The CDR3 extends over 16 amino acids. The germline CDR1 and CDR2 sequences are MNHEY and SVGAGI. V lost 4 bases and J 4 bases, leaving 18 bases between the germline ends. Here the CDR3 reads CASSSPALRGADTQYF. The CDR3 DNA follows: TGTGCCAGCAGTTCCCCGGCCCTCCGGGGAGCAGATACGCAGTATTTT.

V is TRBV9 and J is TRBJ2-1; TRBD2 is a possible D gene (7 bases). Trimming cost V 4 bases and J 13 bases, with 18 bases left between them. Germline V CDR1 and CDR2: SGDLS, YYNGEE. The CDR3 has 13 residues. In DNA form, the CDR3 reads TGTGCCAGCAGCCCCGGGGGGCCTAGCGGCCAGTTCTTC. Its translation is CASSPGGPSGQFF.

The chain employs TRBV19 and TRBJ2-2, with D unresolved. The CDR3 is made up of 14 amino acids. Trimming took 4 bases from V and 4 from J, leaving 10 bases between them. Germline loops: CDR1 LNHDA, CDR2 SQIVND (reference sequence). CDR3 nucleotide sequence: TGTGCCAGTAGTAGGTACAGCCGCACCGGGGAGCTGTTTTTT. This gives the protein CASSRYSRTGELFF.

The chain recombines TRBV11-3 with TRBJ1-3; D is uncertain. The germline V and J ends were trimmed by 5 bases and 0 bases, with 8 bases remaining between them. CDR1 and CDR2 from the germline V gene are SGHNT and YENEEA. This CDR3 is 14 amino acids long. The CDR3 region is CASSPGFSGNTIYF. As DNA, the CDR3 is TGTGCCAGCAGCCCGGGCTTCTCTGGAAACACCATATATTTT.

The chain carries TRBV5-8 and TRBJ1-5, with D unresolved. The CDR3 is 12 amino acids. Germline V gene sequence: CDR1 SGHTS, CDR2 YDEGEE. With 2 bases removed from V and 6 bases from J, the gap between germline ends came to 6 bases. The CDR3 region has the DNA TGTGCCAGCAGCTTCTGGGGTCAGCCCCAGCATTTT. Translation gives CASSFWGQPQHF.

V gene TRBV5-5 combines with J gene TRBJ2-1, with 12 bases identical to TRBD2. This CDR3 is 18 amino acids long. Unmatched junction bases numbered 14, after V lost 3 bases and J lost 7 bases. Germline V gene sequence: CDR1 SGHKS, CDR2 YYEKEE (reference sequence). The CDR3 is CASSWQLAGGLNTNEQFF. The CDR3 nucleotides are TGTGCCAGCAGCTGGCAACTAGCGGGAGGCCTTAATACTAATGAGCAGTTCTTC.

V and J are TRBV7-9 and TRBJ2-7; D is unclear. The CDR3 consists of 14 residues. With 2 bases removed from V and 2 bases from J, the gap between germline ends came to 10 bases. Germline CDR1 SEHNR, CDR2 FQNEAQ (reference sequence). CDR3 nucleotide sequence: TGTGCCAGCAGCTTAATCGAGGACCCCTACGAGCAGTACTTC. Translating it yields CASSLIEDPYEQYF.

The genes are TRBV29-1 and TRBJ2-7; 7 nucleotides line up with TRBD1. Germline CDR1 reads SQVTM; CDR2 reads ANQGSEA. This CDR3 contains 12 residues. After removal of 3 bases from V and 3 bases from J, the junction contained 2 bases not matched to a gene. DNA for the CDR3: TGCAGCGTTGAGAGGGACAGCTACGAGCAGTACTTC. It specifies CSVERDSYEQYF.

A single count supports this clone. The chain joins TRBV11-2 to TRBJ2-7, with D unresolved. V gave up 2 bases and J gave up 0 bases, with 8 bases separating them. This CDR3 is 14 amino acids long. Germline V gene data show CDR1 as SGHAT and CDR2 as FQNNGV. CDR3 loop: CASSLIIVSYEQYF. CDR3 DNA: TGTGCCAGCAGCTTAATTATTGTCTCCTACGAGCAGTACTTC.

The chain has TRBV11-2 and TRBJ2-3; a weak D match, TRBD2 (6 bases). CDR3 length: 16 amino acids. The V and J ends lost 5 bases and 1 base respectively, with 16 bases between them. Germline V gene data show CDR1 as SGHAT and CDR2 as FQNNGV. CDR3 amino acids: CASSLAWEARTDTQYF. The DNA for the CDR3 is TGTGCCAGCAGCCTCGCGTGGGAGGCCCGCACAGATACGCAGTATTTT. Using reference TRBV11-2 and TRBJ2-3 for the parts outside the CDR3, the full variable domain is EAGVAQSPRYKIIEKRQSVAFWCNPISGHATLYWYQQILGQGPKLLIQFQNNGVVDDSQLPKDRFSAERLKGVDSTLKIQPAKLEDSAVYLCASSLAWEARTDTQYFGPGTRLTVL.

The count of this clone is one. The chain joins TRBV4-1 to TRBJ2-7; TRBD1 agrees at 7 bases. Trimming removed 1 base from V and 0 bases from J; junction bases left unmatched: 0. The CDR3 is 14 amino acids. The germline V gene encodes CDR1 MGHRA and CDR2 YSYEKL. The DNA for the CDR3 is TGCGCCAGCAGCCAAGGACAGGGCTCCTACGAGCAGTACTTC. Residues: CASSQGQGSYEQYF.

The rearrangement joins TRBV7-9 to TRBJ1-1; D not certain. From germline, CDR1 is SEHNR and CDR2 FQNEAQ (reference sequence). Trimming took 3 bases from V and 0 from J, leaving 5 bases between them. The CDR3 runs 13 residues. CDR3 region: CASSFGMNTEAFF. The CDR3 bases are TGTGCCAGCAGCTTCGGGATGAACACTGAAGCTTTCTTT.

V usage is TRBV10-3 and J usage is TRBJ2-5, with D uncertain. Germline-derived CDR1 and CDR2 are ENHRY and SYGVKD. The CDR3 totals 11 residues. Trimming cost V 2 bases and J 4 bases, with 2 bases left between them. The CDR3 DNA follows: TGTGCCATCAGTGAGAGAGAGACCCAGTACTTC. Amino acid sequence: CAISERETQYF.

This chain joins TRBV19 and TRBJ2-1; D unresolved. V was shortened by 3 bases and J by 9 bases, with 18 bases between the two germline ends. From germline, CDR1 is LNHDA and CDR2 SQIVND (reference sequence). The CDR3 loop spans 15 amino acids. This CDR3 reads CASSIHTAPPGEQFF. The CDR3, as DNA: TGTGCCAGTAGTATCCATACAGCCCCTCCTGGTGAGCAGTTCTTC.

The chain joins TRBV2 to TRBJ1-5; 7 positions agree with TRBD1. CDR3 length: 15 residues. Germline CDR1 is SNHLY and CDR2 is FYNNEI. Trimming cost V 6 bases and J 5 bases; bases outside gene matches: 10. This chain's CDR3 is CASSKKTGTDQPQHF. The CDR3 DNA reads as TGTGCCAGCAGCAAAAAGACAGGGACGGATCAGCCCCAGCATTTT.